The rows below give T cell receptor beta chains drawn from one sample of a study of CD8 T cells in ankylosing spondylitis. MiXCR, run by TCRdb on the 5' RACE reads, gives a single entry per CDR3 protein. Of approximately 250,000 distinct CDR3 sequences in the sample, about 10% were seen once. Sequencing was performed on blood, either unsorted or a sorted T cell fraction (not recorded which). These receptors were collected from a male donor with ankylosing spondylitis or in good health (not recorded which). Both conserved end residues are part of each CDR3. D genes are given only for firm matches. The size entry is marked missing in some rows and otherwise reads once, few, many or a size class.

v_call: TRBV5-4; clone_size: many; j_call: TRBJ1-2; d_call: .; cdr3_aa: CASRDTGFNGYTF; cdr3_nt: TGTGCCAGCAGAGACACAGGGTTCAATGGCTACACCTTC
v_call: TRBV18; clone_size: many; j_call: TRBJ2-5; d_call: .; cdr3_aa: CASSLTPQETQYF; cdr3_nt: TGTGCCAGCTCCTTGACACCACAAGAGACCCAGTACTTC
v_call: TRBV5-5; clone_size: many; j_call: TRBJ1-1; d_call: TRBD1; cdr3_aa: CASSPGTAQVF; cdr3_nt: TGTGCCAGCAGCCCCGGGACAGCCCAGGTCTTT
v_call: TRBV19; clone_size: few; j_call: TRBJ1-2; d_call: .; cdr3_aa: CASSMGVRGYTF; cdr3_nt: TGTGCCAGTAGTATGGGGGTACGGGGCTACACCTTC
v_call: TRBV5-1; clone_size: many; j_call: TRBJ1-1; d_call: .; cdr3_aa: CASSLWAGAENYGEAFF; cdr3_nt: TGCGCCAGCAGCTTGTGGGCTGGGGCAGAAAATTACGGTGAAGCTTTCTTT
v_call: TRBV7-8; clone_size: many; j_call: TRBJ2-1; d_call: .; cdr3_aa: CASSLTSTVDNEQFF; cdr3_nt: TGTGCCAGCAGCTTAACTAGCACGGTGGACAATGAGCAGTTCTTC
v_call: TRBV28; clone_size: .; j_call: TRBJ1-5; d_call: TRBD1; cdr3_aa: CASRWDRLSNQPQHF; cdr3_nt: TGTGCCAGCAGGTGGGACAGGCTAAGCAATCAGCCCCAGCATTTT
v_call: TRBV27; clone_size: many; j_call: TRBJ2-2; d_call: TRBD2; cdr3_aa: CARERSGGADTGELFF; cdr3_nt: TGTGCCAGGGAGCGTAGCGGGGGGGCGGATACCGGGGAGCTGTTTTTT
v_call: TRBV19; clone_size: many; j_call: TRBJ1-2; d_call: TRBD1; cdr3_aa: CASSSLRTGYGYTF; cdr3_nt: TGTGCCAGTAGTAGTCTCCGGACAGGCTATGGCTACACCTTC
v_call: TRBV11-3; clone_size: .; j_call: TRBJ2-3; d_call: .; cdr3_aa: CASSLDARVDTQYF; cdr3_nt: TGTGCCAGCAGCTTAGATGCTAGGGTTGATACGCAGTATTTT
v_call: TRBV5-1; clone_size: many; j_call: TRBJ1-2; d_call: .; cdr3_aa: CASSPPRTDYGYTF; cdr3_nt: TGCGCCAGCAGCCCCCCGAGGACAGACTATGGCTACACCTTC
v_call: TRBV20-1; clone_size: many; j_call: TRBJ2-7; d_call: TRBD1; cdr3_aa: CSATGTGSSYEQYF; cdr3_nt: TGCAGTGCTACCGGGACAGGGTCCTCCTACGAGCAGTACTTC
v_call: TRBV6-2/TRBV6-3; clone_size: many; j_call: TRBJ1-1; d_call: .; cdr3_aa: CASKWSSPNTEAFF; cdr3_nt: TGTGCCAGCAAATGGTCCAGCCCGAACACTGAAGCTTTCTTT
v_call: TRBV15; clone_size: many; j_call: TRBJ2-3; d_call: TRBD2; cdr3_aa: CATSAMGGTDTQYF; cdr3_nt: TGTGCCACCAGCGCGATGGGGGGGACTGATACGCAGTATTTT
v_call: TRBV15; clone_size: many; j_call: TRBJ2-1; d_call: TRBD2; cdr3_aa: CATSRDRLAARERFF; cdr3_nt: TGTGCCACCAGCAGAGATAGGCTAGCGGCAAGAGAAAGGTTCTTC
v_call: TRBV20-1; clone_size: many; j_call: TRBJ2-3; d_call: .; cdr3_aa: CSAPRYTDTQYF; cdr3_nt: TGCAGTGCCCCTCGGTACACAGATACGCAGTATTTT
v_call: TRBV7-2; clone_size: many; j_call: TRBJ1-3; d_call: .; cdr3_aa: CASSLVLQGLNTIYF; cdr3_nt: TGTGCCAGCAGCTTAGTATTGCAGGGATTAAACACCATATATTTT
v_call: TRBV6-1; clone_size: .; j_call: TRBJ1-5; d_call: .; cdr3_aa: CTSSEIGGGSRPQHF; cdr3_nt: TGTACCAGCAGTGAAATCGGGGGGGGGAGTAGGCCCCAGCATTTT
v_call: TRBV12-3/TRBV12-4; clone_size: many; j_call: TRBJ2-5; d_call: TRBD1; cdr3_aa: CASSPGTGQETQYF; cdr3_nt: TGTGCCAGCAGTCCCGGGACAGGTCAAGAGACCCAGTACTTC
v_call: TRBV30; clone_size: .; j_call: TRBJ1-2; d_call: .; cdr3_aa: CAWTDLNYGYTF; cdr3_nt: TGTGCCTGGACCGACCTCAACTATGGCTACACCTTC
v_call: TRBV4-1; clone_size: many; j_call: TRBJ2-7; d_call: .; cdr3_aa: CASSQRFPGVGYEQYF; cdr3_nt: TGCGCCAGCAGCCAACGTTTCCCAGGGGTGGGATACGAGCAGTACTTC
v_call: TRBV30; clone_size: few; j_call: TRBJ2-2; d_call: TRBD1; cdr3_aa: CAWSADRGGTGELFF; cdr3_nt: TGTGCCTGGAGCGCTGACAGGGGAGGCACCGGGGAGCTGTTTTTT
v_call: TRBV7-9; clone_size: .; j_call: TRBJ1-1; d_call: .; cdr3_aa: CASIYRAFF; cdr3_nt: TGTGCCAGCATCTACAGAGCTTTCTTT
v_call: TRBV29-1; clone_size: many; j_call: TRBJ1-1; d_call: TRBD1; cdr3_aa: CSVRTGVQATEAFF; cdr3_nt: TGCAGCGTTAGGACAGGGGTGCAGGCCACTGAAGCTTTCTTT
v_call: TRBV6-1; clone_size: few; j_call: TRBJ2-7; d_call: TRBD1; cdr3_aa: CASSEARQGTYEQYF; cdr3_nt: TGTGCCAGCAGTGAAGCCCGACAGGGGACCTACGAGCAGTACTTC
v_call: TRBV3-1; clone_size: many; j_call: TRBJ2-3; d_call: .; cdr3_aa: CASGWGSKITDTQYF; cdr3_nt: TGTGCCAGCGGGTGGGGGTCCAAGATCACAGATACGCAGTATTTT
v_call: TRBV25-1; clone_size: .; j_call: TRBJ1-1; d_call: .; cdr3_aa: CASSEYPGKNTEAFF; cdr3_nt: TGTGCCAGCAGTGAATATCCAGGGAAGAACACTGAAGCTTTCTTT
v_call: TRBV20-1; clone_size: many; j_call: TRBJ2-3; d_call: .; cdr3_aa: CSASRGTSTDTQYF; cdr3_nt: TGCAGTGCTAGTAGGGGCACTAGCACAGATACGCAGTATTTT
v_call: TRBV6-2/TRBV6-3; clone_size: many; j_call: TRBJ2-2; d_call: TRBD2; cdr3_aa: CASSLYSGGAGELFF; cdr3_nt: TGTGCCAGCAGCCTATACAGCGGGGGGGCCGGGGAGCTGTTTTTT
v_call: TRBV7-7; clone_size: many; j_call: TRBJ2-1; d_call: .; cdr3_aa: CASSLNSPGTYNEQFF; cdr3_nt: TGTGCCAGCAGCTTAAACTCCCCAGGAACCTACAATGAGCAGTTCTTC
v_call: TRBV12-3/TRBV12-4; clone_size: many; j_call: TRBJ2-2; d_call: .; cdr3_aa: CASRFGTANTGELFF; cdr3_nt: TGTGCCAGCCGATTCGGGACGGCTAACACCGGGGAGCTGTTTTTT
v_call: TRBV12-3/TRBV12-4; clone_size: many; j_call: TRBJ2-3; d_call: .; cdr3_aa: CASTILGRGDTQYF; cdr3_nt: TGTGCCAGCACTATACTGGGTCGGGGGGATACGCAGTATTTT
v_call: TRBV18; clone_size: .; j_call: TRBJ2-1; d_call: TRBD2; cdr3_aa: CASSPKGLAGAYNEQFF; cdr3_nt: TGTGCCAGCTCACCGAAAGGACTAGCGGGGGCCTACAATGAGCAGTTCTTC
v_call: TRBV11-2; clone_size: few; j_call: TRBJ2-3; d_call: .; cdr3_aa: CASSLALVGALDTQYF; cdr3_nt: TGTGCCAGCAGCTTAGCCCTAGTGGGGGCCCTAGATACGCAGTATTTT
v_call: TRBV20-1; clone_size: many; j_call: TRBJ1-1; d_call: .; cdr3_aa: CSARDLPGNTEAFF; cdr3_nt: TGCAGTGCTAGAGATCTTCCGGGAAACACTGAAGCTTTCTTT
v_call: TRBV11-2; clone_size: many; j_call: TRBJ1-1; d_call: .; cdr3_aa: CASSIGGHTEAFF; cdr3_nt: TGTGCCAGCAGCATCGGGGGGCACACTGAAGCTTTCTTT
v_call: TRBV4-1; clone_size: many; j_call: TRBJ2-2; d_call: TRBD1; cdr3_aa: CASSPDPGQTSTGELFF; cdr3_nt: TGCGCCAGCAGCCCAGACCCGGGACAGACAAGCACCGGGGAGCTGTTTTTT
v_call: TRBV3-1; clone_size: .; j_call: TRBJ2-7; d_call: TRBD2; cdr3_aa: CASSHAEREGRQYF; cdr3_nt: TGTGCCAGCAGCCACGCGGAGCGGGAGGGTAGGCAGTACTTC
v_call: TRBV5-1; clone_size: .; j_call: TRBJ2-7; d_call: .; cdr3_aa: CVSSLGAYEQYF; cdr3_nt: TGCGTCAGCAGCTTAGGGGCCTACGAGCAGTACTTC
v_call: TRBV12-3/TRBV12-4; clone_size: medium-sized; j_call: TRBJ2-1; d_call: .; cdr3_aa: CASSLGGPPWDEQFF; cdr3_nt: TGTGCCAGCTCCCTAGGGGGGCCGCCCTGGGATGAGCAGTTCTTC
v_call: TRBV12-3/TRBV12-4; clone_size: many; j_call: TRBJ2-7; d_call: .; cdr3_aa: CASSQGLGQYF; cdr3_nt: TGTGCCAGCAGCCAGGGTTTAGGGCAGTACTTC
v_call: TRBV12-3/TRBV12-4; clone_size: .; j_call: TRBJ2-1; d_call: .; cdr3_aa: CASSKDSTPYNEQFF; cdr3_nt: TGTGCCAGCAGTAAGGACTCGACGCCCTACAATGAGCAGTTCTTC
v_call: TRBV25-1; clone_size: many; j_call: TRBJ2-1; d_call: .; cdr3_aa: CASSELTDTLANPYNEQFF; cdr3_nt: TGTGCCAGCAGTGAATTGACCGACACTCTAGCTAACCCCTACAATGAGCAGTTCTTC
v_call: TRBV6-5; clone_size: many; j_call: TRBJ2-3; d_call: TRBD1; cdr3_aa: CASSSGTASTDTQYF; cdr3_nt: TGTGCCAGCAGTTCCGGGACAGCTAGCACAGATACGCAGTATTTT
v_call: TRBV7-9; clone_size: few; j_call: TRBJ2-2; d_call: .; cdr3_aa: CASRPGTDRTGELFF; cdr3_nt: TGTGCCAGCAGACCTGGGACCGACAGAACCGGGGAGCTGTTTTTT
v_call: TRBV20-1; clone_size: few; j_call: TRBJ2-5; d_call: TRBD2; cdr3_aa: CSARGVPKGLAELQETQYF; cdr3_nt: TGCAGTGCTAGAGGCGTCCCAAAAGGACTAGCGGAGTTACAAGAGACCCAGTACTTC
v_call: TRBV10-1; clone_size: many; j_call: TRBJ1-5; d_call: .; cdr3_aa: CASSESRDQPQHF; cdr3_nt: TGCGCCAGCAGTGAGTCAAGAGATCAGCCCCAGCATTTT
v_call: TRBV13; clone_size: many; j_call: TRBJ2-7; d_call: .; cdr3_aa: CASSLVGHSYEQYF; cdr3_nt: TGTGCCAGCAGCTTAGTGGGACACTCCTACGAGCAGTACTTC
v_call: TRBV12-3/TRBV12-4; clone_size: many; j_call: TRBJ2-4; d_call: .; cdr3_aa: CASSFRTENIQYF; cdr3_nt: TGTGCCAGCAGTTTTAGGACTGAAAACATTCAGTACTTC
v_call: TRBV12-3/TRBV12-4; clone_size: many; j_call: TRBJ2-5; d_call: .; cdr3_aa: CASSVGQRLRLETQYF; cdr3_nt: TGTGCCAGCAGCGTAGGACAGCGACTGAGGTTGGAGACCCAGTACTTC
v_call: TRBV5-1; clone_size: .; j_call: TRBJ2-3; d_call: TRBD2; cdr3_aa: CASSQEGRTSGVDTQYF; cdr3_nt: TGCGCCAGCAGCCAGGAGGGGCGAACTAGCGGGGTTGATACGCAGTATTTT
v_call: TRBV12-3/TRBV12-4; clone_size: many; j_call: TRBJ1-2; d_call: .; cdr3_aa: CASTNQGTRGYTF; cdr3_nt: TGTGCCAGCACCAACCAAGGGACACGTGGCTACACCTTC
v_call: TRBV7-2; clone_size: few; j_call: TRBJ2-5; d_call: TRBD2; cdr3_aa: CASSSGLAGGTQETQYF; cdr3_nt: TGTGCCAGCAGCTCGGGACTAGCGGGAGGGACCCAAGAGACCCAGTACTTC
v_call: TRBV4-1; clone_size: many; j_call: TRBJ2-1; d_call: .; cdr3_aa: CASSQPLSGVVNEQFF; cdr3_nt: TGCGCCAGCAGCCAACCTCTTAGTGGTGTGGTGAATGAGCAGTTCTTC
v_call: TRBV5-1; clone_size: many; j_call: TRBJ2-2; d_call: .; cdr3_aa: CASSLNVGVTGELFF; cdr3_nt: TGCGCCAGCAGCTTGAATGTCGGGGTCACCGGGGAGCTGTTTTTT
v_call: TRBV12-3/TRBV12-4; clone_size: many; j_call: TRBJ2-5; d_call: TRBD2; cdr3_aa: CASRGASGGSETQYF; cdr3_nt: TGTGCCAGCAGGGGGGCTAGCGGGGGGTCGGAGACCCAGTACTTC
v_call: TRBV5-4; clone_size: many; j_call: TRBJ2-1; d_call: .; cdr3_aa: CASSFGQGMPLSYNEQFF; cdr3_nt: TGTGCCAGCAGCTTTGGCCAGGGGATGCCCCTCTCCTACAATGAGCAGTTCTTC
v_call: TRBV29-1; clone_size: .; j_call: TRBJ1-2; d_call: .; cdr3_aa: CSASHFGHPSNYGYTF; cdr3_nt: TGCAGCGCTTCTCACTTCGGACACCCCTCTAACTATGGCTACACCTTC
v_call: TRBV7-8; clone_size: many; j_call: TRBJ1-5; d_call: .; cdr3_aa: CASDHYSNQPQHF; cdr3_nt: TGTGCCAGCGACCATTATAGCAATCAGCCCCAGCATTTT